Listed below are T cell receptor beta chains from one sample, sequenced in a study of early T cells in non-severe SARS-CoV-2 infection. TCRdb processed the 5' RACE reads anew with MiXCR; each CDR3 protein has one entry. The data hold roughly 86,000 distinct CDR3 sequences, with roughly 6% observed a single time. The sequenced sample consisted of whole blood. These TCRs come from an adult who was a healthcare worker with PCR-confirmed SARS-CoV-2 infection or an uninfected control (not recorded which). CDR3s include the opening cysteine and the closing phenylalanine or tryptophan. Part of the rows lack a size; the others show once, few, many or a class for expanded clones.

abundance: many; j_gene: TRBJ2-5; v_gene: TRBV28; CDR3aa: CASSNRGSSSATQYF
abundance: few; j_gene: TRBJ1-4; v_gene: TRBV5-1; CDR3aa: CASSLEGAQEKLFF
abundance: few; j_gene: TRBJ2-5; v_gene: TRBV20-1; CDR3aa: CSARDGGEETQYF
abundance: few; j_gene: TRBJ2-1; v_gene: TRBV12-3/TRBV12-4; CDR3aa: CASSLVDSYNEQFF
abundance: many; j_gene: TRBJ1-1; v_gene: TRBV28; CDR3aa: CASIRRGEGYTEAFF
abundance: many; j_gene: TRBJ2-4; v_gene: TRBV14; CDR3aa: CASSQALATAKNIQYF
abundance: many; j_gene: TRBJ1-4; v_gene: TRBV4-3; CDR3aa: CASSQDGLGKLFF
abundance: .; j_gene: TRBJ2-2; v_gene: TRBV19; CDR3aa: CASSIGAGGTGELFF
abundance: .; j_gene: TRBJ2-2; v_gene: TRBV7-2; CDR3aa: CASRGDRNRNGELFF
abundance: few; j_gene: TRBJ1-1; v_gene: TRBV12-3/TRBV12-4; CDR3aa: CASSHQQKNTEAFF
abundance: medium-sized; j_gene: TRBJ2-7; v_gene: TRBV4-2; CDR3aa: CASSRGGRTYEQYF
abundance: few; j_gene: TRBJ1-5; v_gene: TRBV27; CDR3aa: CASSLYAIGVDNQPQHF
abundance: many; j_gene: TRBJ1-2; v_gene: TRBV13; CDR3aa: CASSLDRSNYGYTF
abundance: many; j_gene: TRBJ2-2; v_gene: TRBV29-1; CDR3aa: CSVSGAGKNTGELFF
abundance: .; j_gene: TRBJ1-1; v_gene: TRBV5-1; CDR3aa: CASSIQGTGEAFF
abundance: .; j_gene: TRBJ1-2; v_gene: TRBV28; CDR3aa: CASSLPPGSNYGYTF
abundance: many; j_gene: TRBJ2-7; v_gene: TRBV7-2; CDR3aa: CASSLVGTSYEQYF
abundance: few; j_gene: TRBJ1-5; v_gene: TRBV10-3; CDR3aa: CATKEGARFGPQHF
abundance: many; j_gene: TRBJ1-1; v_gene: TRBV6-2/TRBV6-3; CDR3aa: CASGQGPTEAFF
abundance: .; j_gene: TRBJ2-7; v_gene: TRBV25-1; CDR3aa: CASSEPLLAGGPYEQYF
abundance: many; j_gene: TRBJ1-4; v_gene: TRBV7-9; CDR3aa: CASSPRDRGNEKLFF
abundance: few; j_gene: TRBJ2-7; v_gene: TRBV12-3/TRBV12-4; CDR3aa: CASSLANSYEQYF
abundance: many; j_gene: TRBJ2-7; v_gene: TRBV14; CDR3aa: CASSQVGGALREQYF
abundance: few; j_gene: TRBJ2-2; v_gene: TRBV5-6; CDR3aa: CASSKGLAGTGELFF
abundance: .; j_gene: TRBJ2-1; v_gene: TRBV15; CDR3aa: CATSSLGRVINEQFF
abundance: many; j_gene: TRBJ2-2; v_gene: TRBV2; CDR3aa: CASSDRLNTGELFF
abundance: .; j_gene: TRBJ2-5; v_gene: TRBV18; CDR3aa: CASSPPSQGETQYF
abundance: many; j_gene: TRBJ2-1; v_gene: TRBV12-3/TRBV12-4; CDR3aa: CASSFAHNEQFF
abundance: few; j_gene: TRBJ2-3; v_gene: TRBV27; CDR3aa: CASTAGLAGDTQYF
abundance: few; j_gene: TRBJ2-5; v_gene: TRBV9; CDR3aa: CASSVGGYQETQYF
abundance: .; j_gene: TRBJ2-5; v_gene: TRBV18; CDR3aa: CASPPLGPDSTPGETQYF
abundance: many; j_gene: TRBJ2-3; v_gene: TRBV12-3/TRBV12-4; CDR3aa: CASSLGRTDTQYF
abundance: few; j_gene: TRBJ1-6; v_gene: TRBV13; CDR3aa: CASSSGDRGRVSPLHF
abundance: few; j_gene: TRBJ1-2; v_gene: TRBV3-1; CDR3aa: CASSQEQGYGYTF
abundance: .; j_gene: TRBJ2-1; v_gene: TRBV6-2/TRBV6-3; CDR3aa: CASREVPASPFF
abundance: .; j_gene: TRBJ2-2; v_gene: TRBV5-1; CDR3aa: CASSLRGQTGELFF
abundance: many; j_gene: TRBJ1-4; v_gene: TRBV19; CDR3aa: CATQTGTTNEKLFF
abundance: few; j_gene: TRBJ2-2; v_gene: TRBV27; CDR3aa: CASSFSPGRTNTGELFF
abundance: .; j_gene: TRBJ1-4; v_gene: TRBV5-1; CDR3aa: CASSLELGSGEKLFF
abundance: .; j_gene: TRBJ2-7; v_gene: TRBV6-6; CDR3aa: CATRGVASSYEQYF
abundance: many; j_gene: TRBJ2-4; v_gene: TRBV20-1; CDR3aa: CSVPSKARLKNIQYF
abundance: few; j_gene: TRBJ2-7; v_gene: TRBV6-1; CDR3aa: CASSRDYEQYF
abundance: many; j_gene: TRBJ2-7; v_gene: TRBV6-5; CDR3aa: CASRADRGLNEQYF
abundance: many; j_gene: TRBJ2-5; v_gene: TRBV12-3/TRBV12-4; CDR3aa: CASSLDRTGLETQYF
abundance: .; j_gene: TRBJ2-3; v_gene: TRBV7-9; CDR3aa: CASSLLAGGNTDTQYF
abundance: many; j_gene: TRBJ2-5; v_gene: TRBV12-3/TRBV12-4; CDR3aa: CASSPTRETQYF
abundance: medium-sized; j_gene: TRBJ2-3; v_gene: TRBV9; CDR3aa: CASSAYPDTQYF
abundance: many; j_gene: TRBJ2-1; v_gene: TRBV10-3; CDR3aa: CAIRKDSNNEQFF
abundance: many; j_gene: TRBJ1-1; v_gene: TRBV12-3/TRBV12-4; CDR3aa: CASSFRSEGGFEAFF
abundance: .; j_gene: TRBJ2-7; v_gene: TRBV3-1; CDR3aa: CASSSSDRGYEQYF
abundance: few; j_gene: TRBJ2-5; v_gene: TRBV29-1; CDR3aa: CSVEKLPRDYKQETQYF
abundance: .; j_gene: TRBJ2-7; v_gene: TRBV2; CDR3aa: CASTNEQAYEQYF
abundance: few; j_gene: TRBJ2-3; v_gene: TRBV7-8; CDR3aa: CASSNPGRPISSTDTQYF
abundance: few; j_gene: TRBJ2-5; v_gene: TRBV5-1; CDR3aa: CASSLEGLEQETQYF
abundance: .; j_gene: TRBJ2-2; v_gene: TRBV11-2; CDR3aa: CASSPRLAGRTGELFF
abundance: many; j_gene: TRBJ2-1; v_gene: TRBV6-5; CDR3aa: CASRRSGRNNEQFF